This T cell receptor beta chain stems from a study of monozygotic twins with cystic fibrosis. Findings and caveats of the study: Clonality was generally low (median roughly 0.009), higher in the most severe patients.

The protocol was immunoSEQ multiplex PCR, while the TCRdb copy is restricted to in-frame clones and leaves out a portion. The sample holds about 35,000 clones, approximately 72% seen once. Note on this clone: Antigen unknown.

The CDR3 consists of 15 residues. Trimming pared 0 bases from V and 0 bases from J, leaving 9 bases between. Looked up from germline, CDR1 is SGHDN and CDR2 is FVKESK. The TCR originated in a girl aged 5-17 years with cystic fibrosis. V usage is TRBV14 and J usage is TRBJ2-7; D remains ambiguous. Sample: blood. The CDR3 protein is CASSQEVGISYEQYF. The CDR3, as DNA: TGTGCCAGCAGCCAAGAAGTCGGCATCTCCTACGAGCAGTACTTC.